This T cell receptor beta chain was recovered during a study of blood T cells in healthy people across ages. The study, taken as a whole, reports: It was the long-lived donors that had more naive CD4+ cells and higher diversity than aged donors. Researchers report that TCR beta diversity correlated strongly with naive T cell percentage.

For this clonotype: As yet, its antigen is unknown.

Sample-barcoded 5' priming and a J-beta primer mix drove a second PCR of about 6 to 12 cycles. Each cDNA molecule carried a tag from a template-switch adaptor that contained 12 random nucleotides. One entry per CDR3 protein, called by TCRdb with MiXCR from the 5' RACE reads. This sample yields fewer than 2,000,000 distinct CDR3 sequences, of which roughly 43% are seen a single time; roughly 24% belongs to the top ten. The clonotype was recovered from a human donor in good health. The sequenced material came from blood.

CDR3 sequence: CSASTGFYNEQFF. As DNA, the CDR3 is TGCAGTGCTAGTACTGGTTTCTACAATGAGCAGTTCTTC. The chain joins TRBV20-1 to TRBJ2-1; D not resolved. Per the germline V gene, CDR1 is DFQATT and CDR2 is SNEGSKA (reference sequence). V was clipped by 3 bases and J by 3 bases, with 9 bases between them. The CDR3 length is 13 residues.